The 9 T cell receptor beta chains listed next were all sequenced from one sample in a study of T cell changes during pregnancy in multiple sclerosis. Method: immunoSEQ multiplex PCR; TCRdb's copy keeps in-frame clones and lacks some. The profile shows 17,000 or so clones, roughly 84% of them singletons. Sample: CD8+ T cells from peripheral blood mononuclear cells, taken in the third trimester of pregnancy. The receptors shown here come from a female donor in good health, enrolled as a control in a pregnancy study.

The chain employs TRBV6-5 and TRBJ2-7, with a weak D call TRBD2 (6 bases). Germline V gene data show CDR1 as MNHEY and CDR2 as SVGAGI. This CDR3 region has 13 residues. Trimming took 2 bases from V and 5 from J, leaving 10 bases between them. CDR3 loop: CASSYVREDEQYF. CDR3 sequence (DNA): TGTGCCAGCAGTTACGTCAGGGAGGACGAGCAGTACTTC.

The rearrangement links TRBV27 to TRBJ2-7; the match to TRBD2 covers 10 bases. The ends lost 6 bases at V and 4 bases at J; junction bases unmatched: 6. Germline CDR1 reads MNHEY; CDR2 reads SMNVEV (reference sequence). CDR3 length: 14 amino acids. The chain's CDR3 is CASSPGTSAYEQYF. The CDR3 DNA reads TGTGCCAGCAGCCCGGGGACTAGCGCGTACGAGCAGTACTTC.

The chain employs TRBV4-1 and TRBJ1-6; 12 bases map to TRBD1. Germline trimming cut 1 base from V and 8 bases from J; bases unmatched to any gene: 6. CDR1 is MGHRA and CDR2 is YSYEKL in the germline V gene. There are 17 residues in the CDR3. Here the CDR3 reads CASSQAPGQGAYSPLHF. In nucleotides, the CDR3 is TGCGCCAGCAGCCAAGCCCCGGGACAGGGGGCCTATTCACCCCTCCACTTT.

This chain links TRBV6-6 with TRBJ2-2, with 7 bases lining up with TRBD2. The germline V gene has CDR1 MNHNY and CDR2 SVGAGI (reference sequence). The CDR3 runs 14 residues. V trimming: 8 bases; J trimming: 4 bases; junction bases outside the gene matches: 7. The CDR3 region is CASATGGGTGELFF. CDR3 bases: TGTGCCAGCGCTACGGGGGGAGGCACCGGGGAGCTGTTTTTT.

The chain couples TRBV19 to TRBJ1-5; 7 nucleotides agree with TRBD1. Germline lookup yields CDR1 LNHDA and CDR2 SQIVND (reference sequence). J lost 6 bases, V lost 7 bases, and 3 bases had no gene match. The CDR3 runs to 12 residues. CDR3 in amino acids: CASNQGGQPQHF. The CDR3 region has the DNA TGTGCCAGTAATCAGGGGGGTCAGCCCCAGCATTTT.

The chain is built from TRBV5-6 and TRBJ2-5; TRBD2 aligns across 7 bases. The CDR3 loop spans 15 amino acids. V lost 6 bases to trimming and J lost 3 bases; unmatched junction nucleotides: 11. The germline gives CDR1 SGHDT, CDR2 YYEEEE. The CDR3 nucleotides read TGTGCCAGCACTCCCGGCGGGAGTTTAGAAGAGACCCAGTACTTC. Encoded protein: CASTPGGSLEETQYF.

This clone was picked up a small number of times. The J gene is TRBJ1-1, the V gene TRBV27; D ambiguous. CDR1 is MNHEY and CDR2 is SMNVEV in the germline V gene (reference sequence). With 8 bases removed from V and 4 bases from J, the gap between germline ends came to 14 bases. The CDR3 has 13 amino acids. This CDR3 reads CASCVLRGTEAFF. The CDR3 DNA is TGTGCCAGCTGCGTACTCCGGGGCACTGAAGCTTTCTTT.

This clone appeared once. J is TRBJ2-7 and V is TRBV28; 10 bases align to TRBD2. The germline gives CDR1 MDHEN, CDR2 SYDVKM. CDR3 size: 16 residues. J was trimmed by 0 bases and V by 1 base; bases with no gene match: 3. The CDR3 sequence is CASSLSVAGGSYEQYF. The DNA of the CDR3 is TGTGCCAGCAGTTTATCCGTAGCGGGGGGCTCCTACGAGCAGTACTTC.

J is TRBJ2-7 and V is TRBV19; the match to TRBD2 covers 9 bases. V lost 1 base to trimming and J lost 3 bases; unmatched junction nucleotides: 7. CDR1 and CDR2 (germline): LNHDA, SQIVND (reference sequence). The CDR3 length is 16 residues. As DNA, the CDR3 is TGTGCCAGTAGTATAGCTGCCCAGCGGGGGGACTACGAGCAGTACTTC. It specifies CASSIAAQRGDYEQYF. Filled out from reference TRBV19 and TRBJ2-7, the complete variable domain reads DGGITQSPKYLFRKEGQNVTLSCEQNLNHDAMYWYRQDPGQGLRLIYYSQIVNDFQKGDIAEGYSVSREKKESFPLTVTSAQKNPTAFYLCASSIAAQRGDYEQYFGPGTRLTVT.